The next 5 T cell receptor beta chains were all read from a single sample in a study of blood T cell repertoires in COVID-19. The protocol was immunoSEQ multiplex PCR, while the TCRdb copy is restricted to in-frame clones and leaves out a portion. The sample holds roughly 370,000 clones; about 87% are singletons and the top ten take around 10%. Sample: PBMCs or T cells enriched from blood (not recorded which). The receptor source for this set is a woman aged 50 to 60 who had recovered from COVID-19.

This clone was seen once. This chain uses TRBV7-2 with TRBJ2-1; 8 nucleotides align to TRBD2. The CDR3 length is 15 residues. The V gene's germline CDR1 is SGHTA and CDR2 FQGNSA. V dropped 6 bases and J dropped 5; count of bases not matched to a gene: 9. CDR3 DNA sequence: TGTGCCAGCAGGCCTACGGGGGGGCCCCACAATGAGCAGTTCTTC. The encoded protein is CASRPTGGPHNEQFF.

This rearrangement joins TRBV4-2 to TRBJ1-3; tentatively, D is TRBD1 (5 bases). Looked up from germline, CDR1 is LGHNA and CDR2 is YNFKEQ. Trimming cost V 1 base and J 0 bases, with 10 bases left between them. This CDR3 contains 16 residues. The DNA of the CDR3 is TGTGCCAGCAGCCAAGGGGGACTCAACTCTGGAAACACCATATATTTT. Translated, it gives CASSQGGLNSGNTIYF.

The rearrangement uses TRBV5-4 and TRBJ2-5; TRBD2 matches 10 bases. Germline CDR1 and CDR2: SGHNT and YYREEE (reference sequence). V gave up 3 bases and J gave up 5 bases; unmatched junction bases: 10. The CDR3 loop spans 16 amino acids. The CDR3 reads CASSSGIERGGETQYF. The CDR3 DNA follows: TGTGCCAGCAGCTCAGGAATTGAGCGGGGGGGTGAGACCCAGTACTTC.

In this sample, this clone turned up once. The rearrangement uses TRBV11-2 and TRBJ2-1; 9 bases are shared with TRBD2. The CDR3 spans 16 residues. Germline-derived CDR1 and CDR2 are SGHAT and FQNNGV. The V segment lost 0 bases and the J segment 8 bases; nucleotides outside the gene matches: 8. CDR3 nucleotide sequence: TGTGCCAGCAGCTTAGAAGTTGCGGGGGGGCATGATGAGCAGTTCTTC. Protein sequence: CASSLEVAGGHDEQFF.

This chain uses TRBV6-5 with TRBJ2-7, with a tentative D call TRBD1 (6 bases). The V and J ends lost 6 bases and 4 bases respectively, with 19 bases between them. Germline V lookup: CDR1 MNHEY, CDR2 SVGAGI. This CDR3 is built from 15 residues. CDR3 coding DNA: TGTGCCAGCAGCGTCGAACAGGGTACCTTATACGAGCAGTACTTC. It yields the protein CASSVEQGTLYEQYF.